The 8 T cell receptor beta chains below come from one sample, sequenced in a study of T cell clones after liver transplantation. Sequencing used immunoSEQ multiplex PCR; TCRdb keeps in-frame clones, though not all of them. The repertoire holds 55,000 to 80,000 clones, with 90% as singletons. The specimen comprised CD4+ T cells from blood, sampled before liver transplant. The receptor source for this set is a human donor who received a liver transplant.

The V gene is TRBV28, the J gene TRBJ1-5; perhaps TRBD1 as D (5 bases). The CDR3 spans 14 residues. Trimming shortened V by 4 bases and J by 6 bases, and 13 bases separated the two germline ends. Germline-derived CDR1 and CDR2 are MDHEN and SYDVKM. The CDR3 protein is CASSWSRESQPQHF. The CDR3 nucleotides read TGTGCCAGCAGTTGGTCCAGGGAATCTCAGCCCCAGCATTTT.

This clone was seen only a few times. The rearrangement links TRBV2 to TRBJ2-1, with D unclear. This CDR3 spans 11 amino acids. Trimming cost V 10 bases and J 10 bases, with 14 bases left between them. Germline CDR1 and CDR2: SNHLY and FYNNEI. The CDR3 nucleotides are TGTGCCACTCACTATGCGGCGGAGCAGTTCTTC. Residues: CATHYAAEQFF.

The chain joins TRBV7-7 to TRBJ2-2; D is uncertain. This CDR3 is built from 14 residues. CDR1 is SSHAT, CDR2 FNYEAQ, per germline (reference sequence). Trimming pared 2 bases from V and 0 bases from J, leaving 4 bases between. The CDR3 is CASSLSPNTGELFF. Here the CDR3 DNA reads TGTGCCAGCAGCTTATCCCCGAACACCGGGGAGCTGTTTTTT.

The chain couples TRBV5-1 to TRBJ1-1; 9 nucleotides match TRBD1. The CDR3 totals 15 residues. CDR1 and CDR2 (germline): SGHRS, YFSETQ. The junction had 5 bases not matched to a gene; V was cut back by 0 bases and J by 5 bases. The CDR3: CASSLEGQGSTEAFF. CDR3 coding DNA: TGCGCCAGCAGCTTGGAGGGACAGGGATCTACTGAAGCTTTCTTT. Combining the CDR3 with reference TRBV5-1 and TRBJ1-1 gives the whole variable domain KAGVTQTPRYLIKTRGQQVTLSCSPISGHRSVSWYQQTPGQGLQFLFEYFSETQRNKGNFPGRFSGRQFSNSRSEMNVSTLELGDSALYLCASSLEGQGSTEAFFGQGTRLTVV.

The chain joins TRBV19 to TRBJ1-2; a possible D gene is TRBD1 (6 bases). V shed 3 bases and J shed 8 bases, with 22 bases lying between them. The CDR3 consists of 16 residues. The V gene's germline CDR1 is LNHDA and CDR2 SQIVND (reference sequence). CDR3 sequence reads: CASSMDRETGGMGYTF. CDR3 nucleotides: TGTGCCAGTAGTATGGACAGAGAGACAGGAGGTATGGGCTACACCTTC.

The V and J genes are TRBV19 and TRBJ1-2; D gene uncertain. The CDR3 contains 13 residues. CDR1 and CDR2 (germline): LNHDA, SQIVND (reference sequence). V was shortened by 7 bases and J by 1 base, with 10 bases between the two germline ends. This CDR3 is CASTMGFNYGYTF. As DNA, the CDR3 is TGTGCCAGTACCATGGGGTTTAACTATGGCTACACCTTC.

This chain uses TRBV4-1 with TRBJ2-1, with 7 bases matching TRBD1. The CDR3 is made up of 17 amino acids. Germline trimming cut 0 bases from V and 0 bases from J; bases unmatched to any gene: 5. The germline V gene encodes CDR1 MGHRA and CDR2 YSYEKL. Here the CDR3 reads CASSQDGTASSYNEQFF. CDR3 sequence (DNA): TGCGCCAGCAGCCAAGATGGGACAGCGAGCTCCTACAATGAGCAGTTCTTC.

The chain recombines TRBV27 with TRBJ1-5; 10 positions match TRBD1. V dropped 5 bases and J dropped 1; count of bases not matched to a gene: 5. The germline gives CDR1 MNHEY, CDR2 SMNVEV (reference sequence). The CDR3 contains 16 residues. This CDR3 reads CASSPLDRGSNQPQHF. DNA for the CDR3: TGTGCCAGCAGTCCTCTGGACAGGGGGAGCAATCAGCCCCAGCATTTT.